These 20 T cell receptor beta chains came from one sample sequenced in a study of blood T cell repertoires in COVID-19. Here immunoSEQ multiplex PCR was the method, and the copy in TCRdb shows in-frame clones only, minus some. The sample consists of around 250,000 clones, 84% of them appearing once. Sequenced input: peripheral blood. These receptors originate from a woman between 40 and 55 years old who had recovered from COVID-19.

The chain combines TRBV11-2 with TRBJ1-3, with D uncertain. Germline loops: CDR1 SGHAT, CDR2 FQNNGV. This CDR3 contains 14 residues. The V end was cut by 4 bases, the J end by 3 bases, with 10 bases between. CDR3 sequence (DNA): TGTGCCAGCAGCTCCTTCGGGGTTGGAAACACCATATATTTT. Residues: CASSSFGVGNTIYF.

V and J are TRBV5-8 and TRBJ2-3; 8 bases align to TRBD2. This CDR3 contains 13 residues. Looked up from germline, CDR1 is SGHTS and CDR2 is YDEGEE. V shed 5 bases and J 10 bases; nucleotides not matched to a gene: 9. Here the CDR3 DNA reads TGTGCCAGCAGAAATCCGGGGACTAGGGCGCAGTATTTT. The encoded protein is CASRNPGTRAQYF.

The chain uses TRBV5-5 and TRBJ1-5; D remains ambiguous. Per germline, CDR1 SGHKS and CDR2 YYEKEE (reference sequence). V lost 0 bases to trimming and J lost 4 bases, with 8 bases between them. The CDR3 runs 14 residues. The CDR3 protein is CASSLGHGNQPQHF. CDR3 coding DNA: TGTGCCAGCAGCTTGGGACATGGGAATCAGCCCCAGCATTTT.

This clone came up once. This chain uses TRBV5-8 with TRBJ2-3; D might be TRBD2 (6 bases). Looked up from germline, CDR1 is SGHTS and CDR2 is YDEGEE. V was shortened by 10 bases and J by 6 bases, with 24 bases between the two germline ends. The CDR3 spans 15 residues. The CDR3 DNA reads as TGTGCCCAGACTAGGGGCAGCTCGATGTCGGATACGCAGTATTTT. Its protein product is CAQTRGSSMSDTQYF.

V gene TRBV15 combines with J gene TRBJ1-2, with no clear D. The CDR3 runs to 15 residues. The V and J ends lost 0 bases and 4 bases respectively, with 12 bases between them. Germline assignment: CDR1 LNHNV and CDR2 YYDKDF (reference sequence). Written as DNA, the CDR3 is TGTGCCACCAGCAGAGATCACGGGGATCCCTATGGCTACACCTTC. Protein sequence: CATSRDHGDPYGYTF. The variable domain in full, with the rest retrieved from reference TRBV15 and TRBJ1-2, is DAMVIQNPRYQVTQFGKPVTLSCSQTLNHNVMYWYQQKSSQAPKLLFHYYDKDFNNEADTPDNFQSRRPNTSFCFLDIRSPGLGDTAMYLCATSRDHGDPYGYTFGSGTRLTVV.

The genes are TRBV6-2 or TRBV6-3 and TRBJ2-7; D is perhaps TRBD1 (5 bases). V lost 2 bases to trimming and J lost 3 bases, with 14 bases between them. Germline V lookup: CDR1 MNHEY, CDR2 SVGEGT. The CDR3 is made up of 15 amino acids. The CDR3 spells CASSYPPGRGYEQYF. The CDR3 nucleotides read TGTGCCAGCAGTTACCCCCCCGGTAGGGGCTACGAGCAGTACTTC.

This clone was observed a few times. This chain links TRBV7-9 with TRBJ2-1; 14 bases align to TRBD2. CDR1 is SEHNR, CDR2 FQNEAQ, per germline (reference sequence). The CDR3 totals 18 residues. V shed 1 base, J shed 7 bases, and the junction held 9 bases outside the gene matches. The CDR3 coding sequence is TGTGCCAGCAGCTTAGGATATGGGAGACTAGCGGGGGGGAATGAGCAGTTCTTC. Its translation: CASSLGYGRLAGGNEQFF.

The chain combines TRBV7-9 with TRBJ1-1; D not certain. Germline CDR1 is SEHNR and CDR2 is FQNEAQ (reference sequence). This CDR3 region has 14 residues. The germline V and J ends were trimmed by 5 bases and 0 bases, with 10 bases remaining between them. The CDR3 reads CASSPNGMNTEAFF. The DNA of the CDR3 is TGTGCCAGCAGCCCCAATGGCATGAACACTGAAGCTTTCTTT.

This clone was seen a few times. V usage is TRBV5-4 and J usage is TRBJ1-2; 7 bases align to TRBD1. Germline V lookup: CDR1 SGHNT, CDR2 YYREEE (reference sequence). The ends lost 3 bases at V and 4 bases at J; junction bases unmatched: 6. The CDR3 is 14 residues long. In DNA form, the CDR3 reads TGTGCCAGCAGCTCCGGGACAGAAGCCTATGGCTACACCTTC. Its translation is CASSSGTEAYGYTF.

The chain uses TRBV18 and TRBJ2-7; the match to TRBD1 covers 10 bases. Germline trimming cut 3 bases from V and 5 bases from J; bases unmatched to any gene: 7. The germline V gene has CDR1 KGHSH and CDR2 LQKENI. The CDR3 has 15 residues. CDR3 in DNA: TGTGCCAGCTCACCTCTAGGACAGGGGGGGAACGAGCAGTACTTC. It is translated as CASSPLGQGGNEQYF. Complete variable domain (other parts from reference TRBV18 and TRBJ2-7): NAGVMQNPRHLVRRRGQEARLRCSPMKGHSHVYWYRQLPEEGLKFMVYLQKENIIDESGMPKERFSAEFPKEGPSILRIQQVVRGDSAAYFCASSPLGQGGNEQYFGPGTRLTVT.

The rearrangement joins TRBV5-4 to TRBJ2-7; 12 bases agree with TRBD2. CDR1 and CDR2 (germline): SGHNT, YYREEE (reference sequence). CDR3 length: 15 amino acids. Germline trimming cut 0 bases from V and 3 bases from J; bases unmatched to any gene: 1. The CDR3 spells CASSLGTSGVYEQYF. The CDR3 nucleotides are TGTGCCAGCAGCTTGGGGACTAGCGGGGTCTACGAGCAGTACTTC.

The rearrangement links TRBV3-1 (or the pseudogene TRBV3-2) to TRBJ2-1, with D uncertain. Per the germline V gene, CDR1 is LGHDT and CDR2 is YNNKEL (reference sequence). The CDR3 has 15 residues. Trimming removed 4 bases from V and 4 bases from J, with 14 bases in between. The CDR3 protein is CASSPMSGSYNEQFF. Here the CDR3 DNA reads TGTGCCAGCAGCCCCATGTCCGGTTCTTACAATGAGCAGTTCTTC.

This chain joins TRBV5-6 and TRBJ1-6; tentative D call: TRBD1 (5 bases). From germline, CDR1 is SGHDT and CDR2 YYEEEE. Between the trimmed V and J ends, which lost 1 base and 11 bases, there was a span of 10 bases. The CDR3 totals 13 residues. CDR3 loop: CASSLTGVAPLHF. CDR3 bases: TGTGCCAGCAGCTTGACAGGAGTGGCACCCCTCCACTTT.

This clone was seen just once. The rearrangement joins TRBV2 to TRBJ2-3; 10 nucleotides align to TRBD2. Germline trimming cut 1 base from V and 6 bases from J; bases unmatched to any gene: 7. CDR1 is SNHLY, CDR2 FYNNEI, per germline. This CDR3 has 16 amino acids. DNA of the CDR3: TGTGCCAGCAGTGAAGGGTCTAGCGGGGGAGGTGATACGCAGTATTTT. This gives the protein CASSEGSSGGGDTQYF.

The chain couples TRBV7-2 to TRBJ2-2; possible D gene TRBD2, 7 bases. V lost 5 bases, J lost 4 bases, and 14 bases lay in between. Germline values: CDR1 SGHTA, CDR2 FQGNSA. The CDR3 has 15 amino acids. This CDR3 is CASSPAGHLTGELFF. The CDR3, as DNA: TGTGCCAGCAGCCCAGCGGGACATCTCACCGGGGAGCTGTTTTTT. The whole variable domain, filled in from reference TRBV7-2 and TRBJ2-2, reads GAGVSQSPSNKVTEKGKDVELRCDPISGHTALYWYRQSLGQGLEFLIYFQGNSAPDKSGLPSDRFSAERTGGSVSTLTIQRTQQEDSAVYLCASSPAGHLTGELFFGEGSRLTVL.

J is TRBJ2-2 and V is TRBV24-1; D is unclear. Germline CDR1 reads KGHDR; CDR2 reads SFDVKD. The CDR3 covers 13 residues. Trimming left V 8 bases short and J 4 bases short, with 10 bases between. This chain's CDR3 is CATTDAGTGELFF. CDR3 bases: TGTGCCACCACTGACGCCGGCACCGGGGAGCTGTTTTTT.

This chain connects TRBV9 to TRBJ1-2; 8 bases match TRBD1. This CDR3 spans 13 amino acids. From germline, CDR1 is SGDLS and CDR2 YYNGEE. With 4 bases clipped from V and 7 bases from J, the junction kept 6 bases outside the gene matches. CDR3 nucleotides: TGTGCCAGCAGCCTCGGACAGGGAGGTGGCTACACCTTC. Protein sequence: CASSLGQGGGYTF.

This chain connects TRBV6-5 to TRBJ1-1; D call uncertain. Germline-derived CDR1 and CDR2 are MNHEY and SVGAGI. The germline V and J ends were trimmed by 2 bases and 1 base, with 5 bases remaining between them. The CDR3 spans 13 residues. The CDR3 DNA sequence: TGTGCCAGCAGTTACACGAGGAACACTGAAGCTTTCTTT. This translates into CASSYTRNTEAFF.

Only one count was recorded for this clone. The CDR3 loop is CASTQGFHYGYTF. The CDR3 coding sequence is TGTGCCAGCACCCAGGGGTTCCACTATGGCTACACCTTC. J is TRBJ1-2 and V is TRBV28; D is possibly TRBD1 (6 bases). Trimming left V 7 bases short and J 3 bases short, with 12 bases between. Germline V CDR1 and CDR2: MDHEN, SYDVKM. This CDR3 is built from 13 residues.

This clone has a handful of counts. The rearrangement joins TRBV6-4 to TRBJ2-3; TRBD2 matches 11 bases. CDR1 and CDR2 (germline): MRHNA, SNTAGT. The V gene end was trimmed by 4 bases and the J gene end by 2 bases; junction bases not matched to a gene: 2. The CDR3 sequence is 15 residues long. The CDR3 DNA sequence: TGTGCCAGCAGTGTTAGCGGGGGGGCCACAGATACGCAGTATTTT. It translates to CASSVSGGATDTQYF.